The entry below describes one TCR beta chain. MiXCR, applied by TCRdb to the 5' RACE reads, yields one record per CDR3 protein. The data contain around 390,000 distinct CDR3 sequences, about 17% of them singletons. The sample originates from a study of T-cell memory formation after mild COVID-19. Looked up from germline, CDR1 is LGHDT and CDR2 is YNNKEL (reference sequence). Trimming stripped 1 base from V and 4 bases from J, with 8 bases between. The CDR3 is 14 residues long. V usage is TRBV3-1 and J usage is TRBJ1-5, with D uncertain. The sequencing sample was made of PBMCs or a T cell subset sorted from them (not recorded which). The receptor's source is a young man who had mild COVID-19 (a few samples of this study predate the infection). Cell type and time point are not known. The CDR3: CASSQARGNQPQHF. CDR3 in DNA: TGTGCCAGCAGCCAAGCTCGGGGAAATCAGCCCCAGCATTTT.